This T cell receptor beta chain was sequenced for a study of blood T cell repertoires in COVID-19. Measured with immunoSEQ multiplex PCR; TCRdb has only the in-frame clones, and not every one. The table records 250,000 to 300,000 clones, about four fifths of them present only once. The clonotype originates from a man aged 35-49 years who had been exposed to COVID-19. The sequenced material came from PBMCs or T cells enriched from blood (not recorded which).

The CDR3 spells CASSPGQGGSGANVLTF. CDR3 DNA sequence: TGTGCCAGCAGCCCGGGACAGGGGGGCTCTGGGGCCAACGTCCTGACTTTC. The V gene is TRBV21-1, the J gene TRBJ2-6; TRBD1 was called by the table and not checked on the DNA. TRBV21-1 is designated a pseudogene. CDR3 length: 17 amino acids.